This TCR beta chain originates from a study of pediatric ulcerative colitis. General study results and limits: Compared with controls, ulcerative colitis showed greater blood-rectum clone sharing. Repertoires came from total lymphocyte DNA, so rare subsets like regulatory T cells may be missed.

Concerning this clone: Its target is not known.

V dropped 7 bases and J dropped 4; count of bases not matched to a gene: 5. From germline, CDR1 is MNHNS and CDR2 SASEGT. The CDR3 has 14 amino acids. Before the diagnostic colonoscopy, ulcerative colitis patients were free of immunosuppressive medication. Colonoscopy and blood draw happened at the same time. Produced via immunoSEQ multiplex PCR; TCRdb's table is partial and in-frame only. Altogether 64,000 or so clones are present, over 70% being singletons, with the ten largest covering around 5%. The clonotype was recovered from a boy aged 10-17 years with moderate ulcerative colitis. Sequenced: blood. V gene TRBV6-1 combines with J gene TRBJ2-7; TRBD2 matches 12 bases. Here the CDR3 reads CASILAGGPYEQYF. CDR3 nucleotide sequence: TGTGCCAGCATTCTAGCGGGAGGGCCGTACGAGCAGTACTTC.